Below, 13 T cell receptor beta chains from the same sample are listed, as sequenced in a study of blood T cell repertoires in COVID-19. Clones were read by immunoSEQ multiplex PCR, and TCRdb kept only the in-frame ones, dropping some. The sample yields nearly 350,000 clones, roughly 87% seen once. The sequenced sample was PBMCs or T cells enriched from blood (not recorded which). Receptors originate from a woman aged 25 to 39 who had recovered from COVID-19.

The sample holds one count of this clone. V and J are TRBV3-1 (or the pseudogene TRBV3-2) and TRBJ2-3; 7 nucleotides match TRBD2. Trimming took 4 bases from V and 2 from J; bases not matched to a gene: 6. This CDR3 has 15 amino acids. The germline CDR1 and CDR2 sequences are LGHDT and YNNKEL (reference sequence). Here the CDR3 reads CASSLLAEDTDTQYF. CDR3 in DNA: TGTGCCAGCAGCCTCCTAGCGGAGGACACAGATACGCAGTATTTT.

The V and J genes are TRBV9 and TRBJ1-1; 7 nucleotides line up with TRBD1. In germline, CDR1 is SGDLS, CDR2 YYNGEE. The trim removed 0 bases at V and 4 bases at J, leaving 6 bases unmatched. The CDR3 runs to 15 residues. The CDR3 sequence is CASSVETGAGTEAFF. The CDR3 DNA reads as TGTGCCAGCAGCGTAGAAACAGGGGCGGGCACTGAAGCTTTCTTT.

The V gene is TRBV27, the J gene TRBJ1-2, with D possibly TRBD1 on 5 matching bases. This CDR3 is built from 15 residues. Germline V lookup: CDR1 MNHEY, CDR2 SMNVEV (reference sequence). V was trimmed by 3 bases and J by 4 bases, leaving 15 bases between them. The CDR3 here is CASSLGPGGGYGYTF. CDR3 sequence (DNA): TGTGCCAGCAGTTTGGGACCGGGGGGGGGCTATGGCTACACCTTC.

This chain links TRBV24-1 with TRBJ1-2, with 10 nucleotides matching TRBD1. This CDR3 has 15 residues. V lost 4 bases and J lost 3; bases outside the gene matches: 4. Germline lookup yields CDR1 KGHDR and CDR2 SFDVKD. The CDR3 sequence is CATSDPGQGDYGYTF. The CDR3 DNA sequence: TGTGCCACCAGTGACCCCGGACAGGGGGACTATGGCTACACCTTC.

This rearrangement joins TRBV29-1 to TRBJ1-1; D is perhaps TRBD1 (6 bases). Looked up from germline, CDR1 is SQVTM and CDR2 is ANQGSEA. The CDR3 covers 14 residues. The germline V and J ends were trimmed by 4 bases and 0 bases, with 12 bases remaining between them. CDR3 loop: CSVVRTAMNTEAFF. The DNA of the CDR3 is TGCAGCGTTGTGAGGACAGCTATGAACACTGAAGCTTTCTTT.

The chain is built from TRBV5-1 and TRBJ1-5; 8 bases are a match to TRBD1. There are 15 residues in the CDR3. V lost 4 bases and J lost 2; bases outside the gene matches: 5. The germline V gene encodes CDR1 SGHRS and CDR2 YFSETQ. CDR3 region: CASSPGQVGNQPQHF. CDR3 DNA sequence: TGCGCCAGCAGCCCGGGACAGGTTGGCAATCAGCCCCAGCATTTT.

This chain joins TRBV6-1 and TRBJ1-6, with a possible D match to TRBD1 (6 bases). This CDR3 spans 14 amino acids. V lost 0 bases, J lost 7 bases, and 7 bases lay in between. Germline V lookup: CDR1 MNHNS, CDR2 SASEGT. The chain's CDR3 is CASSEAGTNSPLHF. The CDR3, as DNA: TGTGCCAGCAGTGAAGCCGGGACAAATTCACCCCTCCACTTT.

The chain links TRBV6-5 to TRBJ1-4; no reliable D call. Trimming took off 6 bases at V and 7 bases at J, with 18 bases between the two ends. Germline values: CDR1 MNHEY, CDR2 SVGAGI. This CDR3 spans 15 amino acids. The CDR3 loop reads CASSSAGNGGEKLFF. CDR3 DNA: TGTGCCAGCAGCTCCGCGGGGAACGGAGGTGAAAAACTGTTTTTT.

The chain carries TRBV25-1 and TRBJ1-1; a weak D match, TRBD1 (6 bases). Trimming removed 4 bases at V and 3 bases at J, with 9 bases between. CDR1 and CDR2 (germline): MGHDK, SYGVNS. The CDR3 has 13 amino acids. The CDR3 here is CASSATGYTEAFF. The CDR3 coding sequence is TGTGCCAGCAGTGCCACAGGGTACACTGAAGCTTTCTTT.

This clone was counted once. V and J are TRBV5-5 and TRBJ1-4; TRBD1 matches at 9 bases. Germline CDR1 and CDR2: SGHKS and YYEKEE (reference sequence). This CDR3 contains 15 residues. The trim removed 4 bases at V and 7 bases at J, leaving 8 bases unmatched. Here the CDR3 reads CASSGRDRVGEKLFF. The CDR3 nucleotides are TGTGCCAGCAGCGGCCGGGACAGGGTTGGTGAAAAACTGTTTTTT.

The CDR3: CASSDQALGYTF. The DNA for the CDR3 is TGTGCCAGCAGTGATCAAGCCCTCGGCTACACCTTC. This chain joins TRBV6-2 or TRBV6-3 and TRBJ1-2; D remains unclear. This CDR3 has 12 residues. Germline V gene sequence: CDR1 MNHEY, CDR2 SVGEGT. Trimming pared 5 bases from V and 8 bases from J, leaving 12 bases between.

The chain is built from TRBV27 and TRBJ1-1; no clear D. V lost 1 base, J lost 5 bases, and 8 bases lay in between. In germline, CDR1 is MNHEY, CDR2 SMNVEV (reference sequence). CDR3 length: 13 amino acids. Here the CDR3 reads CASSLLEDTEAFF. The CDR3 bases are TGTGCCAGCAGTTTATTAGAGGATACTGAAGCTTTCTTT.

The chain couples TRBV12-3 or TRBV12-4 to TRBJ1-5, with D maybe TRBD1 (5 bases). The V gene lost 3 bases and the J gene lost 5 bases, with 8 bases spanning the gap. There are 13 residues in the CDR3. CDR3: CASSFGGDQPQHF. The CDR3 DNA follows: TGTGCCAGCAGTTTCGGGGGGGATCAGCCCCAGCATTTT.